Given below is one T cell receptor beta chain in context. The target antigen is unknown. This specimen comes from a study of T-cell reconstitution after alpha-beta-depleted transplantation in children. TCRbeta library preparation incorporated unique molecular identifiers. A single record per CDR3 protein comes from TCRdb applying MiXCR to the PCR reads. Among about 980,000 distinct CDR3 sequences listed, 25% to 30% were seen once. Study results and caveats: The origin of alpha-beta T cells about two months after transplant was reportedly several hundred expanded graft clones.

The sequences come from PBMCs, mostly from graft donor cells, collected 360 days after TCRalphabeta/CD19-depleted stem cell transplant. This clonotype was sampled from a boy in the first two years of life who had a stem cell transplant for SCID, so the T cells may come from the graft donor.

This CDR3 is CASSEKGNGELFF. CDR3 in DNA: TGCGCCAGCAGTGAAAAGGGGAACGGGGAGCTGTTTTTT. J is TRBJ2-2 and V is TRBV10-1; the D gene is possibly TRBD1 (5 bases). Germline CDR1 reads WNHNN; CDR2 reads SYGVQD (reference sequence). CDR3 length equals 13 residues. Trimming cost V 3 bases and J 7 bases, with 9 bases left between them.